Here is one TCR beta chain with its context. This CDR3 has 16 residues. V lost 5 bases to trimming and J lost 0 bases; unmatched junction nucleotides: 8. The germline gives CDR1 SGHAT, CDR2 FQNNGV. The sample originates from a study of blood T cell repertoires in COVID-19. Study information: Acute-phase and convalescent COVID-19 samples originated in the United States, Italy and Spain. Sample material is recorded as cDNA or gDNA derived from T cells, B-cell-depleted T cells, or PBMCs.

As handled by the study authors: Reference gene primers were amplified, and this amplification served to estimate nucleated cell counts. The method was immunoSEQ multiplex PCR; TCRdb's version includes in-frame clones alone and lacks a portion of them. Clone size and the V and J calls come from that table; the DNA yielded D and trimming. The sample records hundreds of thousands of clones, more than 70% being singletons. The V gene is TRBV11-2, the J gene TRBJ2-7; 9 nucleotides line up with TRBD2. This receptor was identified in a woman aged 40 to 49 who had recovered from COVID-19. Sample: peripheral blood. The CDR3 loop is CASSRLADSRSYEQYF. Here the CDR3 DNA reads TGTGCCAGCAGCCGACTAGCGGATTCCCGCTCCTACGAGCAGTACTTC. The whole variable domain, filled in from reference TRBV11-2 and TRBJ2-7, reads EAGVAQSPRYKIIEKRQSVAFWCNPISGHATLYWYQQILGQGPKLLIQFQNNGVVDDSQLPKDRFSAERLKGVDSTLKIQPAKLEDSAVYLCASSRLADSRSYEQYFGPGTRLTVT.